This TCR beta chain was sequenced for a study of human T cells and chemical hapten exposure. Across the study: Chiefly female patients presented with alopecia areata, totalis or universalis. Variation in per-sample TCR yields came mainly from small pooled library volume differences.

Time point denoted: patch test 1, 2 weeks after DPC sensitization. Treatment: therapeutic diphenylcyclopropenone sensitization with weekly scalp DPC. This clonotype occurred a few times. The library tagged individual cDNA molecules with unique molecular identifiers. TCRdb analysed the RACE reads with MiXCR anew, one entry per CDR3 protein. The sample lists about 80,000 distinct CDR3 sequences, approximately 10% seen once, with more than 1.1% in the top ten. The CDR3 has 17 residues. Trimming took 5 bases from V and 5 from J; bases not matched to a gene: 14. Looked up from germline, CDR1 is MNHEY and CDR2 is SVGAGI.

The chain employs TRBV6-5 and TRBJ2-1; TRBD2 aligns across 8 bases. The input for sequencing was whole blood, taken in connection with sensitization to the hapten diphenylcyclopropenone (DPC). This TCR came from a woman aged 50 to 60 with alopecia areata. Some clones in this sample may be carry-over from other donors' samples. This chain's CDR3 is CASSPPLRSGSHNEQFF. CDR3 in DNA: TGTGCCAGCAGTCCGCCCCTAAGAAGCGGGAGCCACAATGAGCAGTTCTTC.